The T cell receptor (beta chain) under discussion was sequenced for a study of technical replicates of blood from a handful of donors. Germline CDR1 SGHNT, CDR2 YYREEE (reference sequence). The germline V and J ends were trimmed by 2 bases and 1 base, with 10 bases remaining between them. The CDR3 covers 14 residues. Profiling relied on immunoSEQ multiplex PCR, and the TCRdb table lists in-frame clones only, not all of them. The sample yields approximately 50,000 clones, around 96% seen once. The sequence was collected from a human donor in good health. Sequences were obtained from T cells isolated from PBMCs. The chain carries TRBV5-4 and TRBJ2-7, with D perhaps TRBD1 (6 bases). The CDR3: CASSFPGQSYEQYF. CDR3 nucleotide sequence: TGTGCCAGCAGCTTTCCGGGACAATCCTACGAGCAGTACTTC. The complete variable domain, with remaining parts taken from reference TRBV5-4 and TRBJ2-7, reads ETGVTQSPTHLIKTRGQQVTLRCSSQSGHNTVSWYQQALGQGPQFIFQYYREEENGRGNFPPRFSGLQFPNYSSELNVNALELDDSALYLCASSFPGQSYEQYFGPGTRLTVT.